This record covers a single T cell receptor beta chain. As yet, its antigen is unknown. TCRdb's table, derived via immunoSEQ multiplex PCR, lists solely in-frame clones and lacks some. The top ten clones hold about 1% of a sample with 210,000 or so clones, about 92% of them seen once. This entry comes from a study of T cell responses to AZD1222 COVID-19 vaccine. Study-wide results and limits: All repertoire sampling was performed exclusively after the peak T cell response. Targeting of unmutated variant regions was reportedly seen in nearly half of spike-specific TCRs. The breadth and depth of Spike-specific TCRs increased once two AZD1222 doses had been given.

The junction had 11 bases not matched to a gene; V was cut back by 3 bases and J by 5 bases. The germline CDR1 and CDR2 sequences are DFQATT and SNEGSKA (reference sequence). The CDR3 contains 16 residues. Sequenced material: peripheral blood, taken on day 0 of MenACWY control vaccination. The receptor was derived from an adult in good health. The chain recombines TRBV20-1 with TRBJ2-2; 8 positions agree with TRBD2. CDR3 region: CSASQTSPSGTGELFF. Here the CDR3 DNA reads TGCAGTGCTAGTCAGACCTCTCCTAGCGGGACCGGGGAGCTGTTTTTT.